The 21 T cell receptor beta chains presented below share a single source sample, sequenced in a study of cytomegalovirus exposure and HLA in healthy donors. The PCR ran on 60 Vbeta and 13 Jbeta primers. Data came from immunoSEQ multiplex PCR; TCRdb stores just in-frame clones and leaves some out. This sample has approximately 190,000 clones, with 82% found just once. Source material: PBMCs. These receptors all stem from a woman aged 18-29 years in good health and CMV-seronegative.

The chain carries TRBV5-1 and TRBJ2-3; a weak D match, TRBD2 (6 bases). With 1 base removed from V and 2 bases from J, the gap between germline ends came to 14 bases. The CDR3 sequence is 16 residues long. Germline lookup yields CDR1 SGHRS and CDR2 YFSETQ. CDR3 sequence: CASSLLLRGLTDTQYF. The CDR3 coding sequence is TGCGCCAGCAGCTTGTTGCTCCGGGGACTCACAGATACGCAGTATTTT.

The rearrangement links TRBV7-6 to TRBJ2-1, with TRBD2 matching over 12 bases. V trimming: 2 bases; J trimming: 7 bases; junction bases outside the gene matches: 9. Germline values: CDR1 SGHVS, CDR2 FNYEAQ. This CDR3 has 17 residues. CDR3 sequence reads: CASSLPPSGGAGNEQFF. The CDR3 DNA reads TGTGCCAGCAGCTTACCCCCTAGCGGGGGGGCTGGGAATGAGCAGTTCTTC.

The chain has TRBV25-1 and TRBJ1-2; the D gene is possibly TRBD1 (6 bases). V shed 6 bases and J shed 11 bases, with 19 bases lying between them. Germline V gene sequence: CDR1 MGHDK, CDR2 SYGVNS. This CDR3 has 13 amino acids. The CDR3: CASRGAFGAGYTF. CDR3 DNA: TGTGCCAGCAGGGGGGCCTTTGGGGCCGGATACACCTTC.

The chain employs TRBV7-8 and TRBJ2-1; 7 positions agree with TRBD1. The CDR3 has 17 residues. Looked up from germline, CDR1 is SGHVS and CDR2 is FQNEAQ. V was pared by 1 base and J by 4 bases, with 10 bases of the junction left unmatched. The CDR3, as DNA: TGTGCCAGCAGCTTAGTTATTCGGACAGGTCCTTACAATGAGCAGTTCTTC. Its protein product is CASSLVIRTGPYNEQFF. The entire variable domain, with the rest obtained from reference TRBV7-8 and TRBJ2-1, is as follows: GAGVSQSPRYKVAKRGQDVALRCDPISGHVSLFWYQQALGQGPEFLTYFQNEAQLDKSGLPSDRFFAERPEGSVSTLKIQRTQQEDSAVYLCASSLVIRTGPYNEQFFGPGTRLTVL.

The V gene is TRBV18, the J gene TRBJ1-1, with D hard to call. The CDR3 is 15 residues long. V shed 4 bases and J shed 0 bases, with 12 bases lying between them. CDR1 KGHSH and CDR2 LQKENI come from the germline V gene. CDR3: CASSLRTSVNTEAFF. CDR3 DNA: TGTGCCAGCTCACTACGGACTTCGGTGAACACTGAAGCTTTCTTT.

The chain couples TRBV11-2 to TRBJ1-4; tentatively, D is TRBD1 (6 bases). Trimming took off 2 bases at V and 8 bases at J, with 18 bases between the two ends. Germline lookup yields CDR1 SGHAT and CDR2 FQNNGV. The CDR3 has 16 amino acids. CDR3 protein: CASSLNPDSPGEKLFF. The CDR3, as DNA: TGTGCCAGCAGCTTAAACCCGGACAGTCCCGGAGAAAAACTGTTTTTT.

The chain is built from TRBV27 and TRBJ1-2; 8 bases map to TRBD1. Germline trimming cut 3 bases from V and 2 bases from J; bases unmatched to any gene: 5. CDR1 and CDR2 (germline): MNHEY, SMNVEV (reference sequence). This CDR3 comprises 15 residues. As DNA, the CDR3 is TGTGCCAGCAGTTTCGACAGGGGCTGGAACTATGGCTACACCTTC. Its protein product is CASSFDRGWNYGYTF.

This clone was counted only a few times. This chain uses TRBV28 with TRBJ2-1; D is unresolved. The V end lost 3 bases, the J end lost 2 bases, and 14 bases lay between the germline ends. The CDR3 is made up of 16 amino acids. Per germline, CDR1 MDHEN and CDR2 SYDVKM. The CDR3 DNA is TGTGCCAGCAGTTTCGCCCAGGTAATCGCCTACAATGAGCAGTTCTTC. Translation gives CASSFAQVIAYNEQFF.

J is TRBJ1-5 and V is TRBV7-2; D remains ambiguous. Per the germline V gene, CDR1 is SGHTA and CDR2 is FQGNSA. This CDR3 comprises 13 residues. The V gene lost 5 bases and the J gene lost 7 bases, with 12 bases spanning the gap. The CDR3 sequence: CASSPDFGQPQHF. In nucleotides, the CDR3 is TGTGCCAGCAGCCCGGACTTTGGACAGCCCCAGCATTTT.

V usage is TRBV10-2 and J usage is TRBJ2-7; a weak D match, TRBD2 (6 bases). The CDR3 loop spans 15 amino acids. Germline lookup yields CDR1 WSHSY and CDR2 SAAADI. Trimming removed 6 bases from V and 6 bases from J, with 21 bases in between. CDR3 DNA sequence: TGCGCCAGCAGCATTCAGACGACTAGTGGCGGCGAGCAGTACTTC. Translated, it gives CASSIQTTSGGEQYF.

The CDR3 protein is CAISGGENLAYEQYF. The CDR3 coding sequence is TGTGCCATCTCAGGGGGCGAAAACCTGGCCTACGAGCAGTACTTC. The V and J genes are TRBV10-3 and TRBJ2-7, with 8 positions matching TRBD1. From germline, CDR1 is ENHRY and CDR2 SYGVKD. Trimming cost V 8 bases and J 2 bases; bases outside gene matches: 11. This CDR3 is built from 15 residues.

In this sample, this clone turned up a few times. V and J are TRBV28 and TRBJ1-1; D might be TRBD1 (6 bases). The CDR3 is 12 amino acids. Trimming took off 7 bases at V and 9 bases at J, with 15 bases between the two ends. CDR1 MDHEN and CDR2 SYDVKM come from the germline V gene. The CDR3 DNA reads TGTGCCAGCAACCAGGGGACATTTAAAGCTTTCTTT. Protein: CASNQGTFKAFF.

This clone was seen only once. This chain joins TRBV30 and TRBJ1-2; 10 bases align to TRBD1. V shed 5 bases, J shed 2 bases, and the junction held 11 bases outside the gene matches. Germline CDR1 is GTSNPN and CDR2 is SVGIG (reference sequence). This CDR3 has 16 residues. CDR3 protein: CAWYQTRDRGNYGYTF. As DNA, the CDR3 is TGTGCCTGGTACCAGACCCGGGACAGGGGAAACTATGGCTACACCTTC.

This clone was recorded a few times. In DNA, the CDR3 is TGTGCCACCAGCGGAAGCTACAGTACAACTAATGAAAAACTGTTTTTT. Protein product: CATSGSYSTTNEKLFF. The chain recombines TRBV15 with TRBJ1-4; no definite D call. V lost 5 bases and J 0 bases, leaving 13 bases between the germline ends. CDR3 length: 16 amino acids. CDR1 and CDR2 from the germline V gene are LNHNV and YYDKDF (reference sequence). Filled out from reference TRBV15 and TRBJ1-4, the complete variable domain reads DAMVIQNPRYQVTQFGKPVTLSCSQTLNHNVMYWYQQKSSQAPKLLFHYYDKDFNNEADTPDNFQSRRPNTSFCFLDIRSPGLGDTAMYLCATSGSYSTTNEKLFFGSGTQLSVL.

The chain uses TRBV5-1 and TRBJ2-2, with TRBD2 as a possible D gene (5 bases). The ends were cut back, 5 bases at V and 7 bases at J, with 21 bases in the middle. Germline values: CDR1 SGHRS, CDR2 YFSETQ. The CDR3 runs 16 residues. CDR3 nucleotides: TGCGCCAGCAGAACGGGGAGCGAGAGACTTGTCGGGGAGCTGTTTTTT. Amino acid sequence: CASRTGSERLVGELFF.

The J gene is TRBJ1-6, the V gene TRBV14; a weak D match, TRBD1 (5 bases). Trimming cost V 0 bases and J 9 bases, with 15 bases left between them. CDR3 length equals 16 residues. CDR1 is SGHDN, CDR2 FVKESK, per germline. For the CDR3, the DNA is TGTGCCAGCAGCCAAGAAGCGGGGGGGTGGGGTTCACCCCTCCACTTT. The encoded protein is CASSQEAGGWGSPLHF.

The gene calls are TRBV25-1 and TRBJ2-2, with a tentative D call TRBD2 (6 bases). Looked up from germline, CDR1 is MGHDK and CDR2 is SYGVNS. The CDR3 totals 17 residues. Trimming shortened V by 7 bases and J by 0 bases, and 18 bases separated the two germline ends. The CDR3 sequence: CASTSKGQRANTGELFF. CDR3 nucleotides: TGTGCCAGCACCTCGAAGGGGCAGCGGGCGAACACCGGGGAGCTGTTTTTT.

J is TRBJ2-5 and V is TRBV11-2; 15 bases fit TRBD2. Trimming cost V 5 bases and J 5 bases; bases outside gene matches: 3. This CDR3 is 15 amino acids long. CDR1 and CDR2 from the germline V gene are SGHAT and FQNNGV. The DNA for the CDR3 is TGTGCCAGCAGCCACGGACTAGCGGGGGGGGAGACCCAGTACTTC. Protein product: CASSHGLAGGETQYF.

The chain links TRBV2 to TRBJ2-1, with D hard to call. The CDR3 is made up of 12 amino acids. The V end lost 5 bases, the J end lost 9 bases, and 11 bases lay between the germline ends. Germline V gene data show CDR1 as SNHLY and CDR2 as FYNNEI. CDR3 residues: CASSIVLVEQFF. DNA of the CDR3: TGTGCCAGCAGTATAGTGCTGGTTGAGCAGTTCTTC.

V is TRBV6-5 and J is TRBJ2-1; tentatively, D is TRBD1 (5 bases). Germline lookup yields CDR1 MNHEY and CDR2 SVGAGI. The length of the CDR3 is 16 residues. Trimming stripped 0 bases from V and 4 bases from J, with 13 bases between. The CDR3 region has the DNA TGTGCCAGCAGTTACTCGGGCGGACACCCGTACAATGAGCAGTTCTTC. Translating gives CASSYSGGHPYNEQFF.

This clone showed up just once. The chain employs TRBV2 and TRBJ1-2, with D uncertain. The CDR3 sequence is 14 residues long. V was trimmed by 2 bases and J by 5 bases, leaving 12 bases between them. Germline values: CDR1 SNHLY, CDR2 FYNNEI. The CDR3 nucleotides are TGTGCCAGCAGTGAACAGGAAGTCGCTTATGGCTACACCTTC. Its protein product is CASSEQEVAYGYTF. Variable domain in full (rest from reference TRBV2 and TRBJ1-2): EPEVTQTPSHQVTQMGQEVILRCVPISNHLYFYWYRQILGQKVEFLVSFYNNEISEKSEIFDDQFSVERPDGSNFTLKIRSTKLEDSAMYFCASSEQEVAYGYTFGSGTRLTVV.